This T cell receptor beta chain stems from a study of CD8+ T cells in alopecia areata. The study's findings and limits: Between patients, shared TCR sequences were less clear than in mice. This was possibly due in part to HLA diversity in the patient population. Lesional scalp exceeded normal scalp in clonality, especially in alopecia totalis/universalis. In blood and scalp, many expanded lesional clones persisted during tofacitinib.

RNA extraction was followed by reverse transcription into cDNA, which acted as the sequencing template. The assay was immunoSEQ multiplex PCR, and TCRdb's table has in-frame clones only and misses some. The sample yields under 95,000 clones, 70% to 80% seen once. The treatment was: oral pan-JAK inhibitor, 5-10 mg twice daily. This clone was detected once. Its matching antigen is unknown. Germline assignment: CDR1 SGHRS and CDR2 YFSETQ. Trimming took 4 bases from V and 4 from J; bases not matched to a gene: 2. The CDR3 runs to 13 residues. This clonotype originated in a human donor with alopecia areata. V and J are TRBV5-1 and TRBJ2-3; 8 bases fit TRBD1. The sequencing here drew on CD8+ T cells sorted from blood, taken around week 44, from a patient treated with tofacitinib. CDR3 loop: CASSPDRADTQYF. CDR3 coding DNA: TGCGCCAGCAGCCCGGACAGGGCAGATACGCAGTATTTT. The full variable domain, rest sourced from reference TRBV5-1 and TRBJ2-3, is KAGVTQTPRYLIKTRGQQVTLSCSPISGHRSVSWYQQTPGQGLQFLFEYFSETQRNKGNFPGRFSGRQFSNSRSEMNVSTLELGDSALYLCASSPDRADTQYFGPGTRLTVL.